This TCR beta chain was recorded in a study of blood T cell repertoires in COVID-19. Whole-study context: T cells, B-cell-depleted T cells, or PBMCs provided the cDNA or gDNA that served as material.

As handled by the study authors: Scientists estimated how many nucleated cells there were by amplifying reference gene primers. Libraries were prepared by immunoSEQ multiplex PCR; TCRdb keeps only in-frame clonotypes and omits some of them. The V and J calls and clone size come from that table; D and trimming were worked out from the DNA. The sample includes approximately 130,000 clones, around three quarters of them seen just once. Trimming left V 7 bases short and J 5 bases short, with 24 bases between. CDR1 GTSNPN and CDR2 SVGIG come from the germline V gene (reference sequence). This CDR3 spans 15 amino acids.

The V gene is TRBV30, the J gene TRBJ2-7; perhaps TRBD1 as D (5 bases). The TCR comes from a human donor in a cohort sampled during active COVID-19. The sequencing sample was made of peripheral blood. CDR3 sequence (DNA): TGTGCCTCCAGGACGTGGGGCGCCTTGGGGAACGAGCAGTACTTC. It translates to CASRTWGALGNEQYF.